The 10 T cell receptor beta chains in this list originate from one sample, sequenced in a study of vaccination effects on CD4 cells after COVID-19. Using viral peptide pools, the ViraFEST assay grew out antigen-specific CD4+ T cells prior to sequencing. Cells that had been cultured for 10 days were the source of isolated CD4+ T cells. It was two doses of either the BNT162b2 or mRNA-1273 vaccine that participants received. No antigen is known for these receptors. Sequencing used immunoSEQ multiplex PCR; TCRdb keeps in-frame clones, though not all of them. The sample carries tens of thousands of clones, 75% to 85% recorded once. The sample was CD4+ T cells from PBMCs cultured with HCoV-229E spike peptides, taken after COVID-19 vaccination. The source is a human donor who received a COVID-19 vaccine.

This clone was detected only a few times. The chain couples TRBV5-1 to TRBJ2-1, with 9 nucleotides matching TRBD1. This CDR3 has 12 residues. CDR1 is SGHRS, CDR2 YFSETQ, per germline. V shed 5 bases, J shed 10 bases, and the junction held 4 bases outside the gene matches. This chain's CDR3 is CASSQTGGEQFF. The CDR3 DNA reads TGCGCCAGCAGTCAAACAGGGGGCGAGCAGTTCTTC.

V usage is TRBV2 and J usage is TRBJ1-5; 7 positions match TRBD1. CDR1 and CDR2 (germline): SNHLY, FYNNEI. The CDR3 runs 13 residues. V was pared by 7 bases and J by 5 bases, with 5 bases of the junction left unmatched. The CDR3 here is CASKKTGHQPQHF. The CDR3 DNA sequence: TGTGCCAGCAAAAAGACAGGGCATCAGCCCCAGCATTTT.

This clone was detected only once. The CDR3 DNA follows: TGTGCCAGCCGCGGGGCTAGCGGGAACACCGGGGAGCTGTTTTTT. It codes for CASRGASGNTGELFF. This chain joins TRBV7-2 and TRBJ2-2; 7 bases align to TRBD2. The V segment lost 8 bases and the J segment 1 base; nucleotides outside the gene matches: 7. The CDR3 sequence is 15 residues long. Looked up from germline, CDR1 is SGHTA and CDR2 is FQGNSA.

The gene calls are TRBV11-1 and TRBJ2-7, with D possibly matching TRBD1 (6 bases). V was cut by 5 bases and J by 4 bases, with 12 bases left in between. Per germline, CDR1 SGHAT and CDR2 FQDESV (reference sequence). This CDR3 is built from 13 residues. CDR3 DNA: TGTGCCAGCAGCCAAGACAGGTCGTACGAGCAGTACGTC. The encoded protein is CASSQDRSYEQYV.

This clone appeared a few times. V and J are TRBV20-1 and TRBJ2-4; D is perhaps TRBD1 or TRBD2 (6 bases each). CDR1 DFQATT and CDR2 SNEGSKA come from the germline V gene (reference sequence). CDR3 length: 16 residues. V was shortened by 3 bases and J by 2 bases, with 17 bases between the two germline ends. The CDR3 loop is CSASNPRGVSKNIQYF. In DNA form, the CDR3 reads TGCAGTGCTAGTAACCCTAGGGGGGTCTCCAAAAACATTCAGTACTTC.

The gene calls are TRBV10-1 and TRBJ2-5, with 10 bases matching TRBD2. CDR3 length: 16 amino acids. The V gene's germline CDR1 is WNHNN and CDR2 SYGVQD (reference sequence). Unmatched junction bases numbered 8, after V lost 2 bases and J lost 5 bases. The CDR3 coding sequence is TGCGCCAGCAGTGAGAGGCCTAGCGGGGGTCTCGAGACCCAGTACTTC. It yields the protein CASSERPSGGLETQYF.

The chain has TRBV12-3 or TRBV12-4 and TRBJ2-1; the D is unclear. V was shortened by 5 bases and J by 8 bases, with 13 bases between the two germline ends. CDR3 length equals 13 residues. CDR3 amino acids: CASSVAGVDEQFF. CDR3 DNA sequence: TGTGCCAGCAGTGTGGCCGGAGTGGATGAGCAGTTCTTC.

This chain connects TRBV10-3 to TRBJ1-1; D is unresolved. V was trimmed by 10 bases and J by 0 bases, leaving 12 bases between them. The CDR3 has 13 amino acids. CDR1 and CDR2 (germline): ENHRY, SYGVKD. The CDR3 DNA follows: TGTGCCACCAAAGACAATCTGAACACTGAAGCTTTCTTT. Residues: CATKDNLNTEAFF.

The chain uses TRBV18 and TRBJ1-5; D uncertain. Germline CDR1 KGHSH, CDR2 LQKENI. The CDR3 is 14 residues long. With 3 bases removed from V and 0 bases from J, the gap between germline ends came to 6 bases. CDR3 coding DNA: TGTGCCAGCTCACCTAGGGATAGCAATCAGCCCCAGCATTTT. The encoded protein is CASSPRDSNQPQHF.

The CDR3 DNA reads as TGTGCCAGCAGTTACTCGAGGCAGACAACCGGGGAGCTGTTTTTT. It specifies CASSYSRQTTGELFF. The chain links TRBV6-5 to TRBJ2-2; D is unresolved. CDR1 is MNHEY, CDR2 SVGAGI, per germline. The CDR3 has 15 amino acids. Trimming cost V 0 bases and J 5 bases, with 10 bases left between them.